Listed here is a single TCR beta chain. Its matching antigen is unknown. These data belong to a study of cytomegalovirus exposure and HLA in healthy donors. About the study: From donors who were HLA-typed, an early data release held 65 million to 85 million unique TCRs. General study results and limits: Some V segments, including TRBV6-2 and TRBV6-3, were excluded as indistinguishable.

With 60 Vbeta and 13 Jbeta primers, the PCR was carried out. Some clones are missing from TCRdb's copy, which holds only in-frame ones; the method was immunoSEQ multiplex PCR. Of 92,000 or so clones in the sample, less than 80% were seen once. Germline V gene lookup returns CDR1 SNHLY and CDR2 FYNNEI. The CDR3 has 13 residues. This chain links TRBV2 with TRBJ2-2; 8 bases are a match to TRBD1. This clonotype was sampled from a woman between 45 and 60 years old in good health and CMV-seropositive. The sample consisted of PBMCs. The CDR3 is CVTGTGNTGELFF. DNA of the CDR3: TGTGTCACCGGGACAGGGAACACCGGGGAGCTGTTTTTT.